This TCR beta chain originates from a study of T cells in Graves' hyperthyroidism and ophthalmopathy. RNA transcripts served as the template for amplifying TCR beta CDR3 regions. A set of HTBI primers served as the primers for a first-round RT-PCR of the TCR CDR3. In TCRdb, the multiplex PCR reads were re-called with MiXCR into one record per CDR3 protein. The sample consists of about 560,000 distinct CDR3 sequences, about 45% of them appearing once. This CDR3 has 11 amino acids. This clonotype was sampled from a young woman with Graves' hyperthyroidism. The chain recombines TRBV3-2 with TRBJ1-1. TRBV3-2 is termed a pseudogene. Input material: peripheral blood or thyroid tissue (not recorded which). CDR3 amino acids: CASSQSQEAFF. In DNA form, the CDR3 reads TGTGCCAGCAGCCAATCACAGGAAGCTTTCTTT.